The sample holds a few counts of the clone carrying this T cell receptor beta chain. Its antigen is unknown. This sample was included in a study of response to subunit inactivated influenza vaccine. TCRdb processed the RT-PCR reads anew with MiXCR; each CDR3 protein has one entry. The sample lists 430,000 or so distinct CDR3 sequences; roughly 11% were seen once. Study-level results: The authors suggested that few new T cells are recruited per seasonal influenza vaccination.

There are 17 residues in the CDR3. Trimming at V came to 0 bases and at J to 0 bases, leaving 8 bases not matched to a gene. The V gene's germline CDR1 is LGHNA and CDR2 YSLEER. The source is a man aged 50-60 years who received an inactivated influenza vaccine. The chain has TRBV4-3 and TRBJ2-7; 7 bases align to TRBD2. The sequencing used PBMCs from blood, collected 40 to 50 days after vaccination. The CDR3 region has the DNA TGCGCCAGCAGCCAAGAAGTAGCGGGCCCTAACTCCTACGAGCAGTACTTC. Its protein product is CASSQEVAGPNSYEQYF.